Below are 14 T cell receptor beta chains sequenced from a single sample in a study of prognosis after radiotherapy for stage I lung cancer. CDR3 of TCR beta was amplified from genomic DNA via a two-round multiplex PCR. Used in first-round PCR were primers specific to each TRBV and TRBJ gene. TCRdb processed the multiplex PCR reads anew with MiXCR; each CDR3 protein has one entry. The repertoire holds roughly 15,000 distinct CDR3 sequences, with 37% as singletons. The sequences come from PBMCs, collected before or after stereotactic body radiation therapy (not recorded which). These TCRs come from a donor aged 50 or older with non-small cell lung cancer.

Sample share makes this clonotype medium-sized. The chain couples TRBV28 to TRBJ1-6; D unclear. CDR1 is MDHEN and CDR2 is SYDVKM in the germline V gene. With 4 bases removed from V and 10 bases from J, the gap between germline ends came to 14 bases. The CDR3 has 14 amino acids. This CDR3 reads CASSSGPGRSPLHF. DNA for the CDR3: TGTGCCAGCAGTTCCGGGCCGGGGAGGTCACCCCTCCACTTT.

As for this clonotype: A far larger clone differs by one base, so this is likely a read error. As DNA, the CDR3 is TGTGCCAGCATATTACCCGTCGAGGACACCGGGGAGCTGTTTTTT. Its protein product is CASILPVEDTGELFF. V is TRBV6-2 or TRBV6-3 and J is TRBJ2-2, with no clear D. The V end was cut by 7 bases, the J end by 3 bases, with 15 bases between. The CDR3 is 15 residues long. Germline CDR1 and CDR2: MNHEY and SVGEGT.

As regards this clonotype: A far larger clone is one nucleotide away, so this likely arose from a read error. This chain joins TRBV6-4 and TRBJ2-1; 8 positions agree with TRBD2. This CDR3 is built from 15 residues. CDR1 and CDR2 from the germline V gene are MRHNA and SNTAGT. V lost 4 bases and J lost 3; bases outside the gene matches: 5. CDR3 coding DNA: TGTGCCAGCAGTGTTCTAGCGGGTTTCTACAATGAGCAGTTCTTC. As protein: CASSVLAGFYNEQFF.

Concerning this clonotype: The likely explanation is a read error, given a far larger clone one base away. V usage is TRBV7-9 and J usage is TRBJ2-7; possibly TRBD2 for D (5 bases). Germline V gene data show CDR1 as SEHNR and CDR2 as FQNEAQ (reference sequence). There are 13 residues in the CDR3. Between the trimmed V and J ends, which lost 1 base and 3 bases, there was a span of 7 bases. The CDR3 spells CASSLGRDYEQYF. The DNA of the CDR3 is TGTGCCAGCAGCTTAGGACGGGACTACGAGCAGTACTTC.

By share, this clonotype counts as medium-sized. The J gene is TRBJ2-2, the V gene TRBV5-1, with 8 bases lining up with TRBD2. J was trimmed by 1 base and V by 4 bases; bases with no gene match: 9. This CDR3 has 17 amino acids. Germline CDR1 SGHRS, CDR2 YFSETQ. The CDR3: CASSPEVAGRNTGELFF. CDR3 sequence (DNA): TGCGCCAGCAGCCCCGAAGTAGCGGGACGGAACACCGGGGAGCTGTTTTTT. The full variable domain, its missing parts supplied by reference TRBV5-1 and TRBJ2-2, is KAGVTQTPRYLIKTRGQQVTLSCSPISGHRSVSWYQQTPGQGLQFLFEYFSETQRNKGNFPGRFSGRQFSNSRSEMNVSTLELGDSALYLCASSPEVAGRNTGELFFGEGSRLTVL.

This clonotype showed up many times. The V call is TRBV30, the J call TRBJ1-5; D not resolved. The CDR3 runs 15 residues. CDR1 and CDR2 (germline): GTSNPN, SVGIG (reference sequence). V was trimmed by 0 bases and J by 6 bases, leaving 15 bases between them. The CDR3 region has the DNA TGTGCCTGGAGTGTACCTGATGAGTTCTCTCAGCCCCAGCATTTT. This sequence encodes CAWSVPDEFSQPQHF.

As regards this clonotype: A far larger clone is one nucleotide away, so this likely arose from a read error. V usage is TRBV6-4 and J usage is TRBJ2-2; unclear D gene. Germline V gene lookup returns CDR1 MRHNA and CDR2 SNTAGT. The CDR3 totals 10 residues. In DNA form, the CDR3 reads TGTTCCAGCTGGGACGGGGAGCTGTTTTTT. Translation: CSSWDGELFF.

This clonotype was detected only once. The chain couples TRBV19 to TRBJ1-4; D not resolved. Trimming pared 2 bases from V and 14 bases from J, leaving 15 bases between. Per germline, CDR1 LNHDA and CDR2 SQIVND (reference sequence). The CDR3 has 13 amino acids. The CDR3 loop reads CASSIKEEGNLFF. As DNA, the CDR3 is TGTGCCAGTAGTATAAAAGAGGAGGGAAATCTGTTTTTT.

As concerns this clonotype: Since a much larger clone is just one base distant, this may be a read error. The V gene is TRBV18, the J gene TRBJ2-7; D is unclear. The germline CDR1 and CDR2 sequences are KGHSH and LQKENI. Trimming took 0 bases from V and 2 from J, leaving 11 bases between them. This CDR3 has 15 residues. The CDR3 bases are TGTGCCAGCTCACCACCGGCACCACCAACCTACGAGCAGTACTTC. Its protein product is CASSPPAPPTYEQYF. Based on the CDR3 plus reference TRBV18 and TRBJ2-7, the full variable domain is NAGVMQNPRHLVRRRGQEARLRCSPMKGHSHVYWYRQLPEEGLKFMVYLQKENIIDESGMPKERFSAEFPKEGPSILRIQQVVRGDSAAYFCASSPPAPPTYEQYFGPGTRLTVT.

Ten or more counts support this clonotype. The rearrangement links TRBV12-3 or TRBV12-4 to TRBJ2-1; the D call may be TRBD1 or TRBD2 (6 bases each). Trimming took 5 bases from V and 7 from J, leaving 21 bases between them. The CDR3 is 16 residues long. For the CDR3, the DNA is TGTGCCAGCAGTAAATGGGGGCGGGGCGGCAGGAATGAGCAGTTCTTC. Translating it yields CASSKWGRGGRNEQFF.

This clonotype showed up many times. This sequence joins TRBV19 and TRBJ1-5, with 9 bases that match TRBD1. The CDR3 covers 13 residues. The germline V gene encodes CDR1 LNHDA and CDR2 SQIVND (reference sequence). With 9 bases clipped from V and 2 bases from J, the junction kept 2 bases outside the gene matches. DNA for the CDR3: TGTGCCAGCAGGACAGGGGGCAATCAGCCCCAGCATTTT. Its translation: CASRTGGNQPQHF.

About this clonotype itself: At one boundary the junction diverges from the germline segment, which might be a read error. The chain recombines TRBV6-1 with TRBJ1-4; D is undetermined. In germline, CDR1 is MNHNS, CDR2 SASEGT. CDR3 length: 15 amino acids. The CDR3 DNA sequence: TGTGCTACCTGGCAAACCCAACCCCTAGTTGAAAAAGTGTTTTTT. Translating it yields CATWQTQPLVEKVFF.

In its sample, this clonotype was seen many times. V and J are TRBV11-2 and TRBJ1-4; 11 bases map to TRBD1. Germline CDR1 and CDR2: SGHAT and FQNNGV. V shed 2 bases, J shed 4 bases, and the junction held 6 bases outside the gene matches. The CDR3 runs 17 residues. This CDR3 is CASSLLGQGGINEKLFF. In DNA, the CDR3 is TGTGCCAGCAGCTTATTGGGACAGGGGGGCATTAATGAAAAACTGTTTTTT.

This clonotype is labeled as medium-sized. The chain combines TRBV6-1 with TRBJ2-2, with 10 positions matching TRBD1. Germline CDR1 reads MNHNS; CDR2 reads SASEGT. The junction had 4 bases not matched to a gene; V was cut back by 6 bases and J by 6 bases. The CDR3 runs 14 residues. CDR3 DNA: TGTGCCAGCAGAGAGGGACAGGGGTCCGGGGAGCTGTTTTTT. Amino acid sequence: CASREGQGSGELFF.